What follows are 16 T cell receptor beta chains derived from one specimen sequenced in a study of blood T cell repertoires in COVID-19. The repertoire was sequenced with immunoSEQ multiplex PCR; TCRdb's copy has only in-frame clones and lacks some. Of 15,000 to 20,000 clones in the sample, about 88% were seen once. The specimen was peripheral blood. The source is a human donor in a cohort sampled during active COVID-19.

The chain has TRBV7-8 and TRBJ2-7; a possible D gene is TRBD1 (6 bases). Germline lookup yields CDR1 SGHVS and CDR2 FQNEAQ. The CDR3 spans 17 residues. Trimming took 5 bases from V and 0 from J, leaving 20 bases between them. This CDR3 is CASSVDRSTTSSYEQYF. Written as DNA, the CDR3 is TGTGCCAGCAGCGTCGACAGGAGCACTACTTCCTCCTACGAGCAGTACTTC.

V is TRBV12-5 and J is TRBJ2-7; the D gene is possibly TRBD2 (5 bases). V was pared by 0 bases and J by 3 bases, with 6 bases between. This CDR3 is built from 13 residues. The germline gives CDR1 LGHNT, CDR2 FRNRAP. This CDR3 is CASGLVGSYEQYF. Written as DNA, the CDR3 is TGTGCTAGTGGTTTGGTAGGGAGCTACGAGCAGTACTTC.

This chain links TRBV19 with TRBJ1-2; D call uncertain. Trimming pared 3 bases from V and 4 bases from J, leaving 15 bases between. In germline, CDR1 is LNHDA, CDR2 SQIVND (reference sequence). CDR3 length: 15 amino acids. CDR3 nucleotide sequence: TGTGCCAGTAGTATCCAAGGAGGATCAGGCTATGGCTACACCTTC. Amino acids: CASSIQGGSGYGYTF.

The V call is TRBV6-5, the J call TRBJ2-5; TRBD1 matches 7 bases. This CDR3 region has 13 residues. Germline trimming cut 6 bases from V and 5 bases from J; bases unmatched to any gene: 6. Per the germline V gene, CDR1 is MNHEY and CDR2 is SVGAGI. The CDR3: CASSSIRGETQYF. CDR3 coding DNA: TGTGCCAGCAGCTCGATCAGGGGGGAGACCCAGTACTTC.

V usage is TRBV6-5 and J usage is TRBJ1-4; D uncertain. The V gene lost 0 bases and the J gene lost 7 bases, with 15 bases spanning the gap. Germline CDR1 and CDR2: MNHEY and SVGAGI. The CDR3 length is 16 residues. The CDR3 region is CASSYSIGERVEKLFF. CDR3 nucleotides: TGTGCCAGCAGTTACTCAATCGGGGAACGGGTTGAAAAACTGTTTTTT.

The genes are TRBV2 and TRBJ1-4; unclear D gene. Germline V lookup: CDR1 SNHLY, CDR2 FYNNEI. V lost 4 bases and J 3 bases, leaving 6 bases between the germline ends. CDR3 length: 13 residues. The CDR3 loop is CASSGLPNEKLFF. The CDR3 bases are TGTGCCAGCAGTGGTCTTCCTAATGAAAAACTGTTTTTT.

The rearrangement links TRBV6-5 to TRBJ1-3, with no clear D. The CDR3 totals 13 residues. The germline V gene encodes CDR1 MNHEY and CDR2 SVGAGI. V shed 7 bases and J shed 8 bases, with 15 bases lying between them. The CDR3 sequence is CASIGGRGDTIYF. CDR3 sequence (DNA): TGTGCCAGCATTGGCGGCCGGGGTGACACCATATATTTT.

This clone has just a few counts. The V call is TRBV14, the J call TRBJ1-1; D call uncertain. Per the germline V gene, CDR1 is SGHDN and CDR2 is FVKESK. This CDR3 spans 12 amino acids. V lost 2 bases and J 8 bases, leaving 9 bases between the germline ends. CDR3 DNA: TGTGCCAGCAGCCAATTGGCTAGCGAAGCTTTCTTT. Its protein product is CASSQLASEAFF.

The J gene is TRBJ1-4, the V gene TRBV27, with no clear D. The V gene lost 8 bases and the J gene lost 3 bases, with 13 bases spanning the gap. Germline V gives CDR1 MNHEY, CDR2 SMNVEV (reference sequence). This CDR3 has 14 residues. In nucleotides, the CDR3 is TGTGCCAGCGCAAAAAGTGGAGCTAATGAAAAACTGTTTTTT. This codes for CASAKSGANEKLFF.

The chain couples TRBV5-1 to TRBJ1-2; tentatively, D is TRBD1 (6 bases). The V and J ends lost 4 bases and 4 bases respectively, with 11 bases between them. This CDR3 has 13 amino acids. Germline V CDR1 and CDR2: SGHRS, YFSETQ. The CDR3 is CASSLGGGYGYTF. The CDR3 nucleotides are TGCGCCAGCAGCCTGGGAGGGGGCTATGGCTACACCTTC.

The chain combines TRBV19 with TRBJ1-1; perhaps TRBD1 as D (6 bases). This CDR3 spans 14 amino acids. Germline CDR1 reads LNHDA; CDR2 reads SQIVND (reference sequence). The ends were cut back, 5 bases at V and 1 base at J, with 11 bases in the middle. CDR3 sequence reads: CASSSLGQNTEAFF. CDR3 nucleotide sequence: TGTGCCAGTAGTTCCCTGGGACAGAACACTGAAGCTTTCTTT.

This sequence joins TRBV6-2 or TRBV6-3 and TRBJ2-5; D gene uncertain. V shed 5 bases and J shed 1 base, with 5 bases lying between them. CDR1 is MNHEY, CDR2 SVGEGT, per germline. This CDR3 has 12 amino acids. The CDR3 coding sequence is TGTGCCAGCAGTCCCGTCCAAGAGACCCAGTACTTC. Encoded protein: CASSPVQETQYF.

In DNA form, the CDR3 reads TGTGCCAGTAGCCTCAGTAACGCAGAGGTGCAGTATTTT. This encodes CASSLSNAEVQYF. V usage is TRBV19 and J usage is TRBJ2-3, with unresolved D. Trimming cost V 6 bases and J 11 bases, with 18 bases left between them. Germline V gene sequence: CDR1 LNHDA, CDR2 SQIVND (reference sequence). The CDR3 totals 13 residues.

With respect to this clone: The same CDR3 can be traced to other DNA sequences in this sample. The rearrangement links TRBV27 to TRBJ2-7, with D possibly matching TRBD2 (6 bases). Between the trimmed V and J ends, which lost 4 bases and 7 bases, there was a span of 14 bases. The CDR3 extends over 13 amino acids. Germline V gene sequence: CDR1 MNHEY, CDR2 SMNVEV (reference sequence). As DNA, the CDR3 is TGTGCCAGCAGTTCAACGGCCGCGGGGGAGCAGTACTTC. Encoded protein: CASSSTAAGEQYF.

The rearrangement uses TRBV6-5 and TRBJ1-1; D unclear. CDR1 is MNHEY, CDR2 SVGAGI, per germline. V dropped 5 bases and J dropped 5 bases, with 9 bases sitting between them. The CDR3 is made up of 12 amino acids. The CDR3: CASSPAGTEAFF. DNA of the CDR3: TGTGCCAGCAGTCCAGCAGGTACTGAAGCTTTCTTT.

V usage is TRBV6-5 and J usage is TRBJ2-1, with a possible D match to TRBD2 (5 bases). Trimming removed 8 bases from V and 0 bases from J, with 11 bases in between. Germline loops: CDR1 MNHEY, CDR2 SVGAGI. The CDR3 contains 14 residues. The CDR3 sequence is CASDYRSSYNEQFF. As DNA, the CDR3 is TGTGCCAGCGACTACCGGAGCTCCTACAATGAGCAGTTCTTC.